This T cell receptor beta chain was captured in a study of blood T cell repertoires in COVID-19. Study overall: The cDNA or gDNA used as material had been derived from T cells, B-cell-depleted T cells, or PBMCs.

Clones were read by immunoSEQ multiplex PCR, and TCRdb kept only the in-frame ones, dropping some. The data hold about 69,000 clones, with approximately 84% observed a single time. What was sequenced was peripheral blood. This receptor was taken from a man aged 40-49 years with COVID-19, enrolled during active disease.

As DNA, the CDR3 is TGTGCCAGCAGTAGAGAAGCGAACACCGGGGAGCTGTTTTTT. Translating gives CASSREANTGELFF. The chain carries TRBV27 and TRBJ2-2, with unresolved D. Germline CDR1 reads MNHEY; CDR2 reads SMNVEV (reference sequence). The CDR3 loop spans 14 amino acids. V lost 5 bases and J lost 0, with 7 bases in between.